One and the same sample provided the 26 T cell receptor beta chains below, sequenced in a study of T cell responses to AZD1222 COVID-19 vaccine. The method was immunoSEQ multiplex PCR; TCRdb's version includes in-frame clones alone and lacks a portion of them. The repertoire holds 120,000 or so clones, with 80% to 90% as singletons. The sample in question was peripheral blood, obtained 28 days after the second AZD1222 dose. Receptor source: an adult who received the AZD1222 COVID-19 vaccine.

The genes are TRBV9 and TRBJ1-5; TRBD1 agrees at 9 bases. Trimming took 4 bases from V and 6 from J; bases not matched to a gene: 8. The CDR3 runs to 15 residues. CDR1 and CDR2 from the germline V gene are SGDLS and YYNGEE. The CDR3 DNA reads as TGTGCCAGCAGCATTACAACAGGGGGCGGTCAGCCCCAGCATTTT. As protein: CASSITTGGGQPQHF.

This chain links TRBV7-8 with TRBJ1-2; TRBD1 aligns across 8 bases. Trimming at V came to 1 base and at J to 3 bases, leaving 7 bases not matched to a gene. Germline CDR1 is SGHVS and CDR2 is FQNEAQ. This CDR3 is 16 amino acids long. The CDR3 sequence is CASSLGGTGTYYGYTF. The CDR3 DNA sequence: TGTGCCAGCAGCTTAGGGGGGACAGGAACATACTATGGCTACACCTTC.

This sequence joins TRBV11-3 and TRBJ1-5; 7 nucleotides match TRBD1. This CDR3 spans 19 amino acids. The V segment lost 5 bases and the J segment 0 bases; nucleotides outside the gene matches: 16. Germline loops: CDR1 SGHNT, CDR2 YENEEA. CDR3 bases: TGTGCCAGCAGCCCCGAGGAGGGGACAGCTAAGTATAGCAATCAGCCCCAGCATTTT. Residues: CASSPEEGTAKYSNQPQHF.

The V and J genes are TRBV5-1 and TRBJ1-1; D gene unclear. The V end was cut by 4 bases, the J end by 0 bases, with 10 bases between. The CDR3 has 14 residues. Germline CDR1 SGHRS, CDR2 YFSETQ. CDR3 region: CASSADGLNTEAFF. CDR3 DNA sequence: TGCGCCAGCAGCGCGGACGGACTGAACACTGAAGCTTTCTTT.

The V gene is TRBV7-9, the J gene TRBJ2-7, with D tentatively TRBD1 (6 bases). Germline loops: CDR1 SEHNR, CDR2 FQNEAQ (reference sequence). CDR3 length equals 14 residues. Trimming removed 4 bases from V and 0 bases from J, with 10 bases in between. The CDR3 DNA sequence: TGTGCCAGCAGCTCCGGGACACTCTCCTACGAGCAGTACTTC. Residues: CASSSGTLSYEQYF.

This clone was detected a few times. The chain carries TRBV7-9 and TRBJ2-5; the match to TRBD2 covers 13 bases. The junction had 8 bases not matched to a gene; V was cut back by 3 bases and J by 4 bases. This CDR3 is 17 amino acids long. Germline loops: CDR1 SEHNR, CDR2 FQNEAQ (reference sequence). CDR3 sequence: CASSLGTSGELGETQYF. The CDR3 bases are TGTGCCAGCAGCTTGGGGACTAGCGGGGAACTGGGAGAGACCCAGTACTTC.

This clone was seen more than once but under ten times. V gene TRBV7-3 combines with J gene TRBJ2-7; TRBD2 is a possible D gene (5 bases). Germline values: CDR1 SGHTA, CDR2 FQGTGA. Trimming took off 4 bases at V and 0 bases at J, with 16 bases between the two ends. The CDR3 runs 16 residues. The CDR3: CASSSTGKADSYEQYF. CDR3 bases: TGTGCCAGCAGCTCAACCGGGAAAGCCGACTCCTACGAGCAGTACTTC.

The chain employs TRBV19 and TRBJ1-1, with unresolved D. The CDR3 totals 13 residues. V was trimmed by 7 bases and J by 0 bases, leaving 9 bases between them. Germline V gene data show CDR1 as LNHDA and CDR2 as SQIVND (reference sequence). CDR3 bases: TGTGCCAGTACCCTTGGTATGAACACTGAAGCTTTCTTT. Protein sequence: CASTLGMNTEAFF. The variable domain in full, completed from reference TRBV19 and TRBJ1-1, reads DGGITQSPKYLFRKEGQNVTLSCEQNLNHDAMYWYRQDPGQGLRLIYYSQIVNDFQKGDIAEGYSVSREKKESFPLTVTSAQKNPTAFYLCASTLGMNTEAFFGQGTRLTVV.

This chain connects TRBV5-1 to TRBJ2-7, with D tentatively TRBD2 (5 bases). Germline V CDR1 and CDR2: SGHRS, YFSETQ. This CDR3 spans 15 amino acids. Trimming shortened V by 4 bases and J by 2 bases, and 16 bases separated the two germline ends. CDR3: CASSLQPKEAYEQYF. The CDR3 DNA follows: TGCGCCAGCAGCCTACAGCCTAAGGAGGCCTACGAGCAGTACTTC.

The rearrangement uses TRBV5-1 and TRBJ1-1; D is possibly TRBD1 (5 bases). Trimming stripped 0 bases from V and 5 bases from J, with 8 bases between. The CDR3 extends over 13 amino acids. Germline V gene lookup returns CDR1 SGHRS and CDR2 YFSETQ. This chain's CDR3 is CASSLEGLTEAFF. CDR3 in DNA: TGCGCCAGCAGCTTGGAGGGGTTAACTGAAGCTTTCTTT.

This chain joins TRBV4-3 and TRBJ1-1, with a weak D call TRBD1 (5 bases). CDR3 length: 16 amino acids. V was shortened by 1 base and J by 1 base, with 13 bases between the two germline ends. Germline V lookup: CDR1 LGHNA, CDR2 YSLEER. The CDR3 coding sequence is TGCGCCAGCAGCCAAGTTCTTAAGGGGCAGAACACTGAAGCTTTCTTT. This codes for CASSQVLKGQNTEAFF.

In DNA, the CDR3 is TGTGCCAGCAGCTTAGATCCAGAGTTCGGCTACACCTTC. Protein sequence: CASSLDPEFGYTF. The rearrangement links TRBV7-2 to TRBJ1-2; no clear D. Germline V lookup: CDR1 SGHTA, CDR2 FQGNSA. V was clipped by 1 base and J by 8 bases, with 11 bases between them. This CDR3 spans 13 amino acids.

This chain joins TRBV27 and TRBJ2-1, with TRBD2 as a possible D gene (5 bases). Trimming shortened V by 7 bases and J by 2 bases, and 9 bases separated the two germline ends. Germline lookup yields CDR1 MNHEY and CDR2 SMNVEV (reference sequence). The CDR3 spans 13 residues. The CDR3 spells CASTWRPYNEQFF. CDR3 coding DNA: TGTGCCAGCACCTGGAGGCCCTACAATGAGCAGTTCTTC.

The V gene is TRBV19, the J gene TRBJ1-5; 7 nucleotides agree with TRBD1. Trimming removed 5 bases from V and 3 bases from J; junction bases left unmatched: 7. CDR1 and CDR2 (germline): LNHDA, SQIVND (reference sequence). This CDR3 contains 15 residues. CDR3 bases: TGTGCCAGTAGTGGCGGGACAGCGAACAATCAGCCCCAGCATTTT. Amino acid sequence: CASSGGTANNQPQHF.

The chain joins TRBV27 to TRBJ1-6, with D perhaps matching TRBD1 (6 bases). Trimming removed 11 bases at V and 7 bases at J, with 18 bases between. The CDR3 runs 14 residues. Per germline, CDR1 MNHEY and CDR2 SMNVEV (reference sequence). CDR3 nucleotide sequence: TGTGCCTCAAACCAGGGGCGAAGGAATTCACCCCTCCACTTT. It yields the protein CASNQGRRNSPLHF.

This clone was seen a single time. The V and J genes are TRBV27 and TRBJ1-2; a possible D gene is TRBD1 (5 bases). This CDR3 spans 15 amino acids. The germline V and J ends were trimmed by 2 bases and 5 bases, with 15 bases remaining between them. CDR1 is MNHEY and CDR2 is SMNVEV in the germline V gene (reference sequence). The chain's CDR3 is CASSLAVGGGYGYTF. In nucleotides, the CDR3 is TGTGCCAGCAGTTTAGCGGTGGGGGGAGGATATGGCTACACCTTC.

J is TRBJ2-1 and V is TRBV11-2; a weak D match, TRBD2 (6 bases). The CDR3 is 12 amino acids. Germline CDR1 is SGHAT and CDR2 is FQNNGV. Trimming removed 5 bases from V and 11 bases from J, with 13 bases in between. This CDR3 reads CASSPGGWQQFF. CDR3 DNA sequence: TGTGCCAGCAGCCCCGGGGGTTGGCAGCAGTTCTTC.

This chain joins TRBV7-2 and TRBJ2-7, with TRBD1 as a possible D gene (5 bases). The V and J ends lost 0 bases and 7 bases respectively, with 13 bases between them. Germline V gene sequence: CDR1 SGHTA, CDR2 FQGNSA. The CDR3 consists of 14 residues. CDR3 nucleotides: TGTGCCAGCAGCTTAGCGTTCCAGGGATATGAGCAGTACTTC. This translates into CASSLAFQGYEQYF. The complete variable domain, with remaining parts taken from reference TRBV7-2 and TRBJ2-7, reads GAGVSQSPSNKVTEKGKDVELRCDPISGHTALYWYRQSLGQGLEFLIYFQGNSAPDKSGLPSDRFSAERTGGSVSTLTIQRTQQEDSAVYLCASSLAFQGYEQYFGPGTRLTVT.

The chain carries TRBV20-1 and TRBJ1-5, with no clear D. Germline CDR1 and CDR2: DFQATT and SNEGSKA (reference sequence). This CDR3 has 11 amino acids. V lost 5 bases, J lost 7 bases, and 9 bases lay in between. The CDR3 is CSAFSGQPQHF. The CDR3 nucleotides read TGCAGTGCTTTCAGTGGACAGCCCCAGCATTTT.

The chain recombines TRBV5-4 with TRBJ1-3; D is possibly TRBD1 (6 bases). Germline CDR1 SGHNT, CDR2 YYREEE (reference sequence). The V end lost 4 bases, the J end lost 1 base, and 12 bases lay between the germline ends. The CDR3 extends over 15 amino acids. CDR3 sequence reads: CASSLGGTSGNTIYF. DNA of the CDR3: TGTGCCAGCAGCCTTGGGGGGACATCTGGAAACACCATATATTTT.

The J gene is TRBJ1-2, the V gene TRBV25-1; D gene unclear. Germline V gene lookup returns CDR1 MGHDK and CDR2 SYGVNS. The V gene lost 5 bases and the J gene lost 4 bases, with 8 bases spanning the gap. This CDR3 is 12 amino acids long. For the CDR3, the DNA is TGTGCCAGCAGTAGGGATTTCTATGGCTACACCTTC. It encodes CASSRDFYGYTF.

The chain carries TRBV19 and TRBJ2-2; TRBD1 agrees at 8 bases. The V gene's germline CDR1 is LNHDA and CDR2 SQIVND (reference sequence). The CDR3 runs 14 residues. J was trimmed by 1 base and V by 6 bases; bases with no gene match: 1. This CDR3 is CASRQGVNTGELFF. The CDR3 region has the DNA TGTGCCAGTAGACAGGGGGTGAACACCGGGGAGCTGTTTTTT.

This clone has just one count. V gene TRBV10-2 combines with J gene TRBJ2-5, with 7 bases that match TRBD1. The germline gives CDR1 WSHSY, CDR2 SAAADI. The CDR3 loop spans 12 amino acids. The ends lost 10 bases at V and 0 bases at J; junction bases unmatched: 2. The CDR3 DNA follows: TGCGCCACAGGGACAGACCAAGAGACCCAGTACTTC. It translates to CATGTDQETQYF.

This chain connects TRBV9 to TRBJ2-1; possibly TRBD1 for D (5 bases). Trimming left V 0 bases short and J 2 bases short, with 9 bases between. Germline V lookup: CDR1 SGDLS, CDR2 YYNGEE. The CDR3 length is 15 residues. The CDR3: CASSVVQDPYNEQFF. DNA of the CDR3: TGTGCCAGCAGCGTAGTACAGGACCCCTACAATGAGCAGTTCTTC. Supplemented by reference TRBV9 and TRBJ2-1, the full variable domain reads DSGVTQTPKHLITATGQRVTLRCSPRSGDLSVYWYQQSLDQGLQFLIQYYNGEERAKGNILERFSAQQFPDLHSELNLSSLELGDSALYFCASSVVQDPYNEQFFGPGTRLTVL.

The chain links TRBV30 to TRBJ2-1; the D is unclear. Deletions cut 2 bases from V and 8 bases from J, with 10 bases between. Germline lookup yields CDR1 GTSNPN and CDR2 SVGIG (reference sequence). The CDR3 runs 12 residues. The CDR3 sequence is CAWSNHGDEQFF. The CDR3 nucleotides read TGTGCCTGGAGTAATCATGGGGATGAGCAGTTCTTC. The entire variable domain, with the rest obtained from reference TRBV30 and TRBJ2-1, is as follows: SQTIHQWPATLVQPVGSPLSLECTVEGTSNPNLYWYRQAAGRGLQLLFYSVGIGQISSEVPQNLSASRPQDRQFILSSKKLLLSDSGFYLCAWSNHGDEQFFGPGTRLTVL.

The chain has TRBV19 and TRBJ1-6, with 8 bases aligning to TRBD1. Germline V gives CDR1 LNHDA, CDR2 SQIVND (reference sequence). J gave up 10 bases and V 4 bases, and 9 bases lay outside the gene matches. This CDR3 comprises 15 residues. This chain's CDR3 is CASSTLDRVDSPLHF. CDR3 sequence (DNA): TGTGCCAGTAGTACCTTGGACAGGGTAGACTCACCCCTCCACTTT.